Below are 30 T cell receptor beta chains sequenced from a single sample in a study of CXCR3-negative and CXCR3-positive naive CD8 T cells. Study-level findings and limits: More hydrophobic TRB CDR3s were found in CXCR3-positive naive cells than in CXCR3-negative naive cells.

The antigens these receptors bind are not known. UMI-labeled 5' RACE TRB cDNA libraries were prepared from the cells. TCRdb reprocessed the 5' RACE reads, with one entry per CDR3 protein and no DNA. In all, the sample yields about 110,000 distinct CDR3 sequences. The sequencing sample was made of naive CXCR3+ CD8+ T cells from blood. The subset is: CD45RO-CCR7+CD27+CD95- naive CD8+ T cells expressing CXCR3 (TNR3+). The receptors were sampled from a human donor in good health. Some clones in this sample may be carry-over from other donors' samples.

The chain carries TRBV20-1 and TRBJ1-2. There are 16 residues in the CDR3. Germline V gene data show CDR1 as DFQATT and CDR2 as SNEGSKA (reference sequence). This chain's CDR3 is CSASPRMEGTNYGYTF.

V gene TRBV29-1 combines with J gene TRBJ2-1. There are 12 residues in the CDR3. CDR1 is SQVTM, CDR2 ANQGSEA, per germline. Here the CDR3 reads CSVAELSNEQFF.

The chain is built from TRBV16 and TRBJ1-1; TCRdb picks TRBD1, but there is no DNA to check that call. The V gene's germline CDR1 is KGHSY and CDR2 FQNENV. The CDR3 contains 11 residues. CDR3 sequence: CSSSQSRDDFF. The complete variable domain, with remaining parts taken from reference TRBV16 and TRBJ1-1, reads GEEVAQTPKHLVRGEGQKAKLYCAPIKGHSYVFWYQQVLKNEFKFLISFQNENVFDETGMPKERFSAKCLPNSPCSLEIQATKLEDSAVYFCSSSQSRDDFFGQGTRLTVV.

V usage is TRBV2 and J usage is TRBJ2-7; TCRdb selects TRBD2, and the lack of DNA leaves this call unchecked. Germline V gives CDR1 SNHLY, CDR2 FYNNEI. This CDR3 is 14 amino acids long. CDR3 protein: CASSELAGYYEQYF.

CDR3 protein: CASSYSNRDMNLGPQHF. This chain links TRBV6-6 with TRBJ1-5; the D call from TCRdb, TRBD1, cannot be confirmed without DNA. Per the germline V gene, CDR1 is MNHNY and CDR2 is SVGAGI (reference sequence). This CDR3 is built from 17 residues.

This chain connects TRBV28 to TRBJ2-7. Germline V gene data show CDR1 as MDHEN and CDR2 as SYDVKM. This CDR3 comprises 15 residues. The CDR3 is CASSFPSISSDEQYF.

This rearrangement joins TRBV11-3 to TRBJ2-1; TCRdb's assignment of TRBD1 cannot be checked, as there is no DNA. This CDR3 has 14 amino acids. Germline CDR1 SGHNT, CDR2 YENEEA. This CDR3 is CASSLGTGWNEQFF.

The chain couples TRBV2 to TRBJ2-7; TCRdb's D call of TRBD1 is untestable without DNA. This CDR3 has 15 residues. In germline, CDR1 is SNHLY, CDR2 FYNNEI. CDR3 loop: CASSSTGQGAYEQYF.

This chain uses TRBV3-1 with TRBJ2-7; the D call of TRBD2 rests on TCRdb alone, since no DNA is present to check it. CDR3 size: 15 residues. Germline V gene data show CDR1 as LGHDT and CDR2 as YNNKEL (reference sequence). The CDR3 here is CASSPPGLGGREQYF.

The rearrangement links TRBV27 to TRBJ2-7; the D gene TCRdb calls, TRBD1, cannot be checked with no DNA. The CDR3 is made up of 14 amino acids. Germline CDR1 and CDR2: MNHEY and SMNVEV (reference sequence). The chain's CDR3 is CASSIQTGSYEQYF.

The rearrangement joins TRBV4-3 to TRBJ1-2. The CDR3 is 13 residues long. In germline, CDR1 is LGHNA, CDR2 YSLEER. The CDR3 region is CASSPIRDYGYTF.

This sequence joins TRBV3-1 and TRBJ2-3; TCRdb designates TRBD2, a call that cannot be tested without DNA. Germline CDR1 and CDR2: LGHDT and YNNKEL (reference sequence). The CDR3 loop spans 16 amino acids. CDR3 sequence reads: CASSQGTSLRTDTQYF.

The chain employs TRBV19 and TRBJ2-7; TCRdb outputs TRBD1, but without DNA this stays unchecked. From germline, CDR1 is LNHDA and CDR2 SQIVND (reference sequence). The CDR3 is 14 residues long. The CDR3 sequence: CASSSGQGVFEQYF.

V is TRBV7-2 and J is TRBJ1-3; TCRdb reports TRBD1, a call that lacks DNA to check it against. The CDR3 runs 15 residues. Germline CDR1 is SGHTA and CDR2 is FQGNSA. CDR3 loop: CASSPLPQGAHTIYF. Full variable domain (missing parts from reference TRBV7-2 and TRBJ1-3): GAGVSQSPSNKVTEKGKDVELRCDPISGHTALYWYRQSLGQGLEFLIYFQGNSAPDKSGLPSDRFSAERTGGSVSTLTIQRTQQEDSAVYLCASSPLPQGAHTIYFGEGSWLTVV.

The chain couples TRBV6-6 to TRBJ2-5; lacking DNA, the TRBD2 call made by TCRdb goes unchecked. Germline V gene sequence: CDR1 MNHNY, CDR2 SVGAGI (reference sequence). The CDR3 runs 17 residues. This chain's CDR3 is CASSYSSGSIWQETQYF.

The chain recombines TRBV14 with TRBJ1-1; the D call of TRBD1 rests on TCRdb alone, since no DNA is present to check it. The CDR3 length is 16 residues. The germline CDR1 and CDR2 sequences are SGHDN and FVKESK. CDR3 residues: CASSQEQGFMNTEAFF.

Here the CDR3 reads CASSEVGTAYFYTF. J is TRBJ1-2 and V is TRBV25-1; TCRdb returns TRBD1, unconfirmable since there is no DNA. Per germline, CDR1 MGHDK and CDR2 SYGVNS. CDR3 length: 14 residues.

The rearrangement links TRBV12-3 or TRBV12-4 to TRBJ2-3; TCRdb's D call of TRBD1 is untestable without DNA. The CDR3 totals 14 residues. CDR3 residues: CASSPGTAADTQYF.

The rearrangement joins TRBV11-3 to TRBJ2-7; without DNA, the TCRdb call of TRBD1 cannot be checked. Germline loops: CDR1 SGHNT, CDR2 YENEEA. CDR3 length: 12 amino acids. The chain's CDR3 is CASSTGTHEQYF.

The chain couples TRBV28 to TRBJ2-7; the D call from TCRdb, TRBD1, cannot be confirmed without DNA. From germline, CDR1 is MDHEN and CDR2 SYDVKM. This CDR3 comprises 14 residues. The CDR3 here is CASSSWTGNHEQYF. The full variable domain, in which reference TRBV28 and TRBJ2-7 provide the parts outside the CDR3, is DVKVTQSSRYLVKRTGEKVFLECVQDMDHENMFWYRQDPGLGLRLIYFSYDVKMKEKGDIPEGYSVSREKKERFSLILESASTNQTSMYLCASSSWTGNHEQYFGPGTRLTVT.

The chain links TRBV6-5 to TRBJ2-7. This CDR3 has 14 amino acids. The germline CDR1 and CDR2 sequences are MNHEY and SVGAGI. The CDR3: CACSSLGGTYEQYF.

V usage is TRBV5-1 and J usage is TRBJ2-7; the D call from TCRdb, TRBD1, cannot be confirmed without DNA. Germline V gene data show CDR1 as SGHRS and CDR2 as YFSETQ. The CDR3 runs 13 residues. Here the CDR3 reads CASGAENSYKQYF.

The chain couples TRBV21-1 to TRBJ2-1; checking the TCRdb D call of TRBD2 is not possible without DNA. TRBV21-1 is annotated as a pseudogene. This CDR3 spans 17 amino acids. CDR3 sequence reads: CASSRTLAESSYNEQFF.

The chain has TRBV29-1 and TRBJ2-7; absent DNA, TCRdb's TRBD1 call cannot be checked. Germline V gene data show CDR1 as SQVTM and CDR2 as ANQGSEA. This CDR3 contains 14 residues. The CDR3 sequence: CSVEAPGGSYEQYF.

The rearrangement uses TRBV6-5 and TRBJ2-7; without DNA, the TCRdb call of TRBD1 cannot be checked. The CDR3 consists of 14 residues. In germline, CDR1 is MNHEY, CDR2 SVGAGI. CDR3 region: CASSYGGLNYEQYF.

V usage is TRBV7-3 and J usage is TRBJ2-3; the TCRdb D gene call, TRBD2, has no DNA to confirm it. From germline, CDR1 is SGHTA and CDR2 FQGTGA. The CDR3 is 15 amino acids. This chain's CDR3 is CASSKTSVSTDTQYF.

V gene TRBV29-1 combines with J gene TRBJ1-2. The germline V gene encodes CDR1 SQVTM and CDR2 ANQGSEA. This CDR3 is built from 12 residues. CDR3: CSVVQVADGYTF.

CDR3: CASSFGTGGYVSYGYTF. This chain connects TRBV28 to TRBJ1-2; as DNA is missing, the TRBD1 call by TCRdb cannot be tested. CDR1 is MDHEN and CDR2 is SYDVKM in the germline V gene. The length of the CDR3 is 17 residues.

The CDR3 loop is CASSPRRTSGGVEQYF. This sequence joins TRBV4-1 and TRBJ2-7; checking the TCRdb D call of TRBD2 is not possible without DNA. Germline loops: CDR1 MGHRA, CDR2 YSYEKL. This CDR3 comprises 16 residues.

This chain joins TRBV6-5 and TRBJ1-2; TCRdb selects TRBD1, and the lack of DNA leaves this call unchecked. Germline CDR1 and CDR2: MNHEY and SVGAGI. This CDR3 is 13 amino acids long. The CDR3 sequence: CASSYHTGEGYTF.